This T cell receptor beta chain was found in a study of beta chain features in type 1 diabetes. Study-level findings and limits: Within each of all four CD4+ subsets, Type 1 diabetes patients had TCRB CDR3s that were moderately but significantly shorter.

Trimming took off 4 bases at V and 2 bases at J, with 6 bases between the two ends. Germline V gives CDR1 GTSNPN, CDR2 SVGIG (reference sequence). The CDR3 is 12 amino acids. This clone has just a few counts. Its antigen is not identified. Via the markers CD45RO/CCR7/CD25/CD127/CD95/CD27, stem cell-like memory, regulatory, central memory and naive CD4+ cells were sorted. cDNA synthesis used the whole RNA isolate, giving expressed TCRB sequences. Repertoires were generated with immunoSEQ multiplex PCR, while TCRdb's copy carries only in-frame clones and drops some. The sample holds roughly 700,000 clones, 13% seen once.

The sequenced sample consisted of naive CD4+ T cells from blood. The gene calls are TRBV30 and TRBJ2-1; D not resolved. The sequence was collected from a man younger than 30 with type 1 diabetes. CDR3 in amino acids: CAWTLTYNEQFF. DNA for the CDR3: TGTGCCTGGACTTTAACCTACAATGAGCAGTTCTTC.